This TCR beta chain was documented in a study of T cells expressing NK-cell markers. TCRdb reprocessed the 5' RACE reads and stores each CDR3 protein as one record, lacking DNA. The table lists 200,000 to 300,000 distinct CDR3 sequences. This CDR3 region has 15 residues. CDR1 is LGHNA and CDR2 is YSLEER in the germline V gene. The sequencing input was blood T cells: a sorted CD56 or NKG2C T cell subset, CD4+ or CD8+ T cells, or bulk PBMC T cells (not recorded which). The chain is built from TRBV4-3 and TRBJ2-3; TCRdb names TRBD2, which stays unverified in the absence of DNA. This TCR derives from a woman between 18 and 69 years old in good health. The CDR3 reads CASSLLAGGADTQYF.